Listed here are 14 T cell receptor beta chains from one sample, sequenced in a study of beta chain features in type 1 diabetes. Every bit of the isolated RNA underwent reverse transcription, so sequencing read expressed TCRB transcripts. Here immunoSEQ multiplex PCR was the method, and the copy in TCRdb shows in-frame clones only, minus some. Among some 160,000 clones, roughly 10% were seen once, and the ten largest hold about 0.65%. Findings and caveats of the study: The study found moderately but significantly shorter TCRB CDR3s in all four CD4+ subsets of Type 1 diabetes patients.

Their antigens remain unidentified. The specimen sequenced was central memory CD4+ T cells from blood. These receptors came from a woman in her twenties or thirties with type 1 diabetes.

This clone was observed a handful of times. CDR3 sequence (DNA): TGTGCCAGCAGCTTAGCCAGGCTGAATGAGCAGTTCTTC. Protein sequence: CASSLARLNEQFF. The V call is TRBV11-1, the J call TRBJ2-1; D uncertain. V lost 0 bases, J lost 7 bases, and 7 bases lay in between. Looked up from germline, CDR1 is SGHAT and CDR2 is FQDESV (reference sequence). This CDR3 spans 13 amino acids.

The chain employs TRBV27 and TRBJ2-1, with D perhaps matching TRBD1 (6 bases). The CDR3 covers 14 residues. Germline-derived CDR1 and CDR2 are MNHEY and SMNVEV (reference sequence). V lost 5 bases to trimming and J lost 11 bases, with 19 bases between them. CDR3: CASSTLHNRAQQFF. CDR3 nucleotides: TGTGCCAGCAGTACTCTCCATAACAGGGCTCAGCAGTTCTTC.

The chain is built from TRBV15 and TRBJ2-1; 9 bases map to TRBD1. V lost 10 bases, J lost 1 base, and 8 bases stayed unmatched. This CDR3 spans 15 amino acids. CDR1 LNHNV and CDR2 YYDKDF come from the germline V gene (reference sequence). The CDR3: CAIRQGVFSYNEQFF. The CDR3 bases are TGTGCCATCCGACAGGGGGTTTTTTCCTACAATGAGCAGTTCTTC.

The chain uses TRBV11-2 and TRBJ1-5; 7 bases align to TRBD1. Germline CDR1 reads SGHAT; CDR2 reads FQNNGV. There are 15 residues in the CDR3. V was clipped by 5 bases and J by 0 bases; unmatched bases: 4. The CDR3 DNA follows: TGTGCCAGCAGCCTAGGGACAGTTAGCAATCAGCCCCAGCATTTT. Translation gives CASSLGTVSNQPQHF.

This chain joins TRBV5-1 and TRBJ2-1, with 7 positions matching TRBD2. Germline loops: CDR1 SGHRS, CDR2 YFSETQ. This CDR3 comprises 15 residues. V lost 0 bases, J lost 3 bases, and 3 bases stayed unmatched. CDR3 in DNA: TGCGCCAGCAGCTTGGGGGACTACGACTACAATGAGCAGTTCTTC. It yields the protein CASSLGDYDYNEQFF.

The CDR3 coding sequence is TGTGCCAGCTCACCAAATACGGACAGCCGCTATGGCTACACCTTC. Translated, it gives CASSPNTDSRYGYTF. The rearrangement joins TRBV18 to TRBJ1-2; D might be TRBD1 (6 bases). This CDR3 contains 15 residues. Germline V gene data show CDR1 as KGHSH and CDR2 as LQKENI. The V end was cut by 2 bases, the J end by 4 bases, with 14 bases between.

This clone has just one count. The J gene is TRBJ2-5, the V gene TRBV2; D remains ambiguous. Per germline, CDR1 SNHLY and CDR2 FYNNEI. Trimming stripped 6 bases from V and 2 bases from J, with 10 bases between. The CDR3 has 13 amino acids. CDR3 protein: CASSQYTQETQYF. DNA of the CDR3: TGTGCCAGCAGCCAGTACACGCAAGAGACCCAGTACTTC.

In its sample, this clone was seen a few times. The V call is TRBV4-2, the J call TRBJ2-3, with 9 bases identical to TRBD2. Germline V lookup: CDR1 LGHNA, CDR2 YNFKEQ. This CDR3 has 15 residues. The V and J ends lost 6 bases and 3 bases, in that order; junction bases with no gene match: 7. The chain's CDR3 is CASRLSGRRTDTQYF. The CDR3, as DNA: TGTGCCAGCAGACTTAGCGGGAGAAGGACAGATACGCAGTATTTT.

Ten or more counts support this clone. The chain is built from TRBV4-2 and TRBJ1-1, with 9 bases that match TRBD1. Trimming took 3 bases from V and 1 from J; bases not matched to a gene: 9. The CDR3 spans 17 residues. The germline V gene has CDR1 LGHNA and CDR2 YNFKEQ. Here the CDR3 reads CASSHAGTGMGNTEAFF. The CDR3 DNA reads as TGTGCCAGCAGCCACGCCGGGACAGGGATGGGGAACACTGAAGCTTTCTTT.

This clone was counted only a few times. The chain is built from TRBV7-3 and TRBJ2-1; TRBD1 is a possible D gene (5 bases). Trimming left V 4 bases short and J 6 bases short, with 10 bases between. CDR1 and CDR2 (germline): SGHTA, FQGTGA. The CDR3 loop spans 13 amino acids. As DNA, the CDR3 is TGTGCCAGCAGCTCAGGGCTCGCCAATGAGCAGTTCTTC. This encodes CASSSGLANEQFF.

This chain uses TRBV5-1 with TRBJ1-4; a weak D match, TRBD1 (5 bases). CDR3 length equals 14 residues. With 1 base removed from V and 4 bases from J, the gap between germline ends came to 8 bases. Germline lookup yields CDR1 SGHRS and CDR2 YFSETQ. The CDR3 DNA follows: TGCGCCAGCAGCTTGCGGACATATAATGAAAAACTGTTTTTT. Translating gives CASSLRTYNEKLFF.

The J gene is TRBJ1-2, the V gene TRBV29-1; D is perhaps TRBD1 (5 bases). Trimming stripped 3 bases from V and 4 bases from J, with 9 bases between. The V gene's germline CDR1 is SQVTM and CDR2 ANQGSEA. This CDR3 is built from 12 residues. The DNA for the CDR3 is TGCAGCGTTGAGCGGGACTTCTATGGCTACACCTTC. It is translated as CSVERDFYGYTF.

The rearrangement uses TRBV5-1 and TRBJ2-6, with TRBD1 matching over 7 bases. Trimming at V came to 7 bases and at J to 2 bases, leaving 6 bases not matched to a gene. Germline V gene data show CDR1 as SGHRS and CDR2 as YFSETQ. The CDR3 has 15 residues. CDR3 protein: CASGPTGAGANVLTF. As DNA, the CDR3 is TGCGCCAGCGGCCCAACAGGGGCTGGGGCCAACGTCCTGACTTTC.

The chain employs TRBV28 and TRBJ2-2; no definite D call. CDR3 length: 14 amino acids. Germline V gene sequence: CDR1 MDHEN, CDR2 SYDVKM. V was cut by 6 bases and J by 8 bases, with 16 bases left in between. The CDR3: CASRATYSAGELFF. The CDR3 DNA reads TGTGCCAGCAGGGCGACATACTCTGCTGGGGAGCTGTTTTTT.